The 8 T cell receptor beta chains in this list originate from one sample, sequenced in a study of shared clonotypes between healthy human individuals. Measured with immunoSEQ multiplex PCR; TCRdb has only the in-frame clones, and not every one. Of a few hundred thousand clones listed, roughly 72% were seen once; the top ten hold 12%. Sequenced sample: PBMCs. These receptor sequences come from a woman between 35 and 50 years old in good health. Some clones in this sample may be carry-over from other donors' samples.

The genes are TRBV5-4 and TRBJ2-7, with D unclear. Trimming stripped 0 bases from V and 7 bases from J, with 14 bases between. Germline values: CDR1 SGHNT, CDR2 YYREEE (reference sequence). This CDR3 has 14 amino acids. The CDR3 DNA follows: TGTGCCAGCAGCTTGGGGCAAACCCTGGGGGAGCAGTACTTC. It yields the protein CASSLGQTLGEQYF.

The chain carries TRBV10-2 and TRBJ1-3; D is ambiguous. CDR1 WSHSY and CDR2 SAAADI come from the germline V gene. Trimming removed 2 bases at V and 0 bases at J, with 8 bases between. The CDR3 is 15 residues long. The CDR3: CASSERPSSGNTIYF. DNA of the CDR3: TGCGCCAGCAGTGAGAGACCGAGCTCTGGAAACACCATATATTTT.

The V and J genes are TRBV18 and TRBJ2-2, with TRBD1 identical over 8 bases. This CDR3 is built from 12 residues. Trimming took 6 bases from V and 6 from J; bases not matched to a gene: 0. Per germline, CDR1 KGHSH and CDR2 LQKENI. The CDR3: CASSDRAGELFF. The CDR3 bases are TGTGCCAGCTCGGACAGGGCCGGGGAGCTGTTTTTT.

Worth noting for this clone: A read error may account for a junction end that differs from germline. The CDR3: CASSEPGQGGRTEAVF. CDR3 DNA: TGTGCCAGCAGTGAACCGGGACAGGGGGGGAGAACTGAGGCTGTCTTT. The V gene is TRBV6-1, the J gene TRBJ1-1; 11 nucleotides agree with TRBD1. This CDR3 comprises 16 residues. Germline V CDR1 and CDR2: MNHNS, SASEGT.

V usage is TRBV18 and J usage is TRBJ2-2; no reliable D call. Trimming pared 5 bases from V and 1 base from J, leaving 14 bases between. This CDR3 spans 16 amino acids. CDR1 is KGHSH and CDR2 is LQKENI in the germline V gene. CDR3 sequence: CASSNDNKENTGELFF. The CDR3 DNA sequence: TGTGCCAGCTCAAACGATAACAAAGAGAACACCGGGGAGCTGTTTTTT.

The chain has TRBV18 and TRBJ2-1; no clear D gene. The CDR3 sequence is 13 residues long. Trimming stripped 2 bases from V and 15 bases from J, with 17 bases between. Germline CDR1 is KGHSH and CDR2 is LQKENI. The CDR3 DNA reads as TGTGCCAGCTCACCATCACAGACGAGCATGTCGTTCTTC. Translation: CASSPSQTSMSFF.

This clone was seen only once. This chain joins TRBV11-2 and TRBJ2-5, with D possibly matching TRBD2 (5 bases). CDR3 length: 13 residues. CDR1 is SGHAT, CDR2 FQNNGV, per germline. Trimming took off 3 bases at V and 2 bases at J, with 7 bases between the two ends. CDR3 in amino acids: CASSFERQETQYF. CDR3 nucleotide sequence: TGTGCCAGCAGCTTTGAGCGGCAAGAGACCCAGTACTTC. Full variable domain (missing parts from reference TRBV11-2 and TRBJ2-5): EAGVAQSPRYKIIEKRQSVAFWCNPISGHATLYWYQQILGQGPKLLIQFQNNGVVDDSQLPKDRFSAERLKGVDSTLKIQPAKLEDSAVYLCASSFERQETQYFGPGTRLLVL.

The genes are TRBV11-2 and TRBJ2-5, with no clear D. This CDR3 comprises 14 residues. The V end lost 0 bases, the J end lost 2 bases, and 7 bases lay between the germline ends. Germline V CDR1 and CDR2: SGHAT, FQNNGV. The CDR3 spells CASSLEVQQETQYF. CDR3 nucleotide sequence: TGTGCCAGCAGCTTAGAAGTTCAGCAAGAGACCCAGTACTTC.